The 31 T cell receptor beta chains in this list originate from one sample, sequenced in a study of blood T cell repertoires in COVID-19. The protocol was immunoSEQ multiplex PCR, while the TCRdb copy is restricted to in-frame clones and leaves out a portion. In the table there are roughly 250,000 clones, about 89% of which are singletons. The sequencing input was PBMCs or T cells enriched from blood (not recorded which). These receptors all stem from a human donor in a cohort exposed to, infected with or recovered from COVID-19 (not recorded which). The donor label of this sample is uncertain.

This chain links TRBV6-2 or TRBV6-3 with TRBJ2-4; tentative D call: TRBD1 (5 bases). There are 15 residues in the CDR3. Per germline, CDR1 MNHEY and CDR2 SVGEGT. V gave up 3 bases and J gave up 5 bases, with 14 bases separating them. For the CDR3, the DNA is TGTGCCAGCAGTTATGTCCGGATGACAGAAAACATTCAGTACTTC. Translated: CASSYVRMTENIQYF.

This clone occurred once. The chain is built from TRBV19 and TRBJ1-1; TRBD1 is a possible D gene (5 bases). Per germline, CDR1 LNHDA and CDR2 SQIVND (reference sequence). Trimming stripped 2 bases from V and 4 bases from J, with 11 bases between. This CDR3 comprises 14 residues. CDR3 residues: CASSIPGWSTEAFF. CDR3 sequence (DNA): TGTGCCAGTAGTATACCAGGGTGGAGCACTGAAGCTTTCTTT.

The rearrangement joins TRBV30 to TRBJ1-5, with 9 positions matching TRBD1. Trimming at V came to 4 bases and at J to 2 bases, leaving 9 bases not matched to a gene. This CDR3 comprises 16 residues. CDR1 and CDR2 (germline): GTSNPN, SVGIG (reference sequence). Here the CDR3 reads CAWTSGTGMGNQPQHF. For the CDR3, the DNA is TGTGCCTGGACCTCCGGGACAGGGATGGGCAATCAGCCCCAGCATTTT.

The chain is built from TRBV27 and TRBJ1-1; D uncertain. The CDR3 covers 14 residues. CDR1 and CDR2 (germline): MNHEY, SMNVEV (reference sequence). Trimming shortened V by 5 bases and J by 0 bases, and 10 bases separated the two germline ends. This chain's CDR3 is CASSLSRVNTEAFF. CDR3 bases: TGTGCCAGCAGTCTGAGCCGGGTGAACACTGAAGCTTTCTTT.

The V and J genes are TRBV5-1 and TRBJ2-5; D gene unclear. CDR3 length equals 11 residues. Germline CDR1 and CDR2: SGHRS and YFSETQ. V lost 5 bases and J lost 5, with 7 bases in between. For the CDR3, the DNA is TGCGCCAGCAGAATAGATGAGACCCAGTACTTC. It encodes CASRIDETQYF.

The chain employs TRBV4-3 and TRBJ1-2; TRBD1 might be the D (6 bases). Trimming removed 1 base at V and 4 bases at J, with 16 bases between. In germline, CDR1 is LGHNA, CDR2 YSLEER. The CDR3 has 16 residues. CDR3 sequence reads: CASSQVGQGITYGYTF. The CDR3 DNA is TGCGCCAGCAGCCAAGTGGGTCAGGGGATTACCTATGGCTACACCTTC.

This chain's CDR3 is CASGLLGGGEKLFF. CDR3 DNA sequence: TGTGCTAGTGGTTTGCTGGGAGGGGGTGAAAAACTGTTTTTT. The chain combines TRBV12-5 with TRBJ1-4; the D gene is possibly TRBD1 (6 bases). The CDR3 has 14 residues. Germline-derived CDR1 and CDR2 are LGHNT and FRNRAP. Trimming took 2 bases from V and 7 from J, leaving 11 bases between them.

This chain joins TRBV15 and TRBJ1-4; 10 bases are shared with TRBD1. CDR1 LNHNV and CDR2 YYDKDF come from the germline V gene (reference sequence). The CDR3 covers 17 residues. With V trimmed by 0 bases and J by 7 bases, 8 bases remained unmatched. CDR3 sequence: CATSRDSLGTGAEKLFF. The CDR3 coding sequence is TGTGCCACCAGCAGAGATTCGCTTGGGACAGGGGCTGAAAAACTGTTTTTT.

As DNA, the CDR3 is TGTGCCAGCAGCTTGGCACAGTTAGCTAACTATGGCTACACCTTC. Translating gives CASSLAQLANYGYTF. The genes are TRBV5-5 and TRBJ1-2; D not certain. V was clipped by 0 bases and J by 0 bases, with 9 bases between them. The CDR3 covers 15 residues. Germline loops: CDR1 SGHKS, CDR2 YYEKEE (reference sequence).

J is TRBJ2-7 and V is TRBV7-9; 7 bases match TRBD1. From germline, CDR1 is SEHNR and CDR2 FQNEAQ (reference sequence). Losses at the gene ends were 5 bases for V and 1 base for J; bases not matched to a gene: 8. The CDR3 runs to 15 residues. The CDR3 spells CASSHTRDRSYEQYF. CDR3 in DNA: TGTGCCAGCAGCCATACCCGGGACAGATCCTACGAGCAGTACTTC.

The chain has TRBV9 and TRBJ2-2, with 8 positions matching TRBD2. V shed 4 bases and J 4 bases; nucleotides not matched to a gene: 12. The CDR3 spans 17 residues. Germline V gene lookup returns CDR1 SGDLS and CDR2 YYNGEE. The CDR3 is CASSPGGLAGVTGELFF. In DNA, the CDR3 is TGTGCCAGCAGCCCCGGGGGGCTAGCGGGTGTCACCGGGGAGCTGTTTTTT.

This chain uses TRBV14 with TRBJ1-2, with TRBD1 as a possible D gene (5 bases). The germline gives CDR1 SGHDN, CDR2 FVKESK. The germline V and J ends were trimmed by 3 bases and 2 bases, with 7 bases remaining between them. CDR3 length: 13 amino acids. CDR3 region: CASSQGPNYGYTF. The CDR3, as DNA: TGTGCCAGCAGCCAGGGGCCCAACTATGGCTACACCTTC.

V is TRBV20-1 and J is TRBJ2-3; 8 nucleotides align to TRBD1. The CDR3 sequence is 15 residues long. Trimming cost V 4 bases and J 0 bases; bases outside gene matches: 6. From germline, CDR1 is DFQATT and CDR2 SNEGSKA (reference sequence). In DNA, the CDR3 is TGCAGTGCTACTGACAGGGGCGGCAGCACAGATACGCAGTATTTT. Translation: CSATDRGGSTDTQYF.

CDR3: CASQMTGLFGNTIYF. CDR3 DNA sequence: TGTGCCAGTCAGATGACAGGGCTTTTTGGAAACACCATATATTTT. The chain is built from TRBV19 and TRBJ1-3, with 7 positions matching TRBD1. Germline-derived CDR1 and CDR2 are LNHDA and SQIVND (reference sequence). The CDR3 extends over 15 amino acids. J gave up 3 bases and V 8 bases, and 10 bases lay outside the gene matches.

The table lists this clone with a count of one. The chain is built from TRBV4-1 and TRBJ1-1, with D maybe TRBD1 (5 bases). Trimming stripped 1 base from V and 3 bases from J, with 9 bases between. CDR1 and CDR2 from the germline V gene are MGHRA and YSYEKL. The CDR3 is made up of 14 amino acids. The CDR3 region is CASSQGAGDTEAFF. As DNA, the CDR3 is TGCGCCAGCAGCCAAGGGGCGGGGGACACTGAAGCTTTCTTT.

CDR3 in amino acids: CASSSRRGDEQFF. Here the CDR3 DNA reads TGTGCCAGCAGCTCCCGGAGGGGCGATGAGCAGTTCTTC. V is TRBV7-2 and J is TRBJ2-1; weak D call: TRBD2 (6 bases). The V end was cut by 4 bases, the J end by 8 bases, with 12 bases between. Looked up from germline, CDR1 is SGHTA and CDR2 is FQGNSA. CDR3 size: 13 residues.

In regard to this clone: Distinct nucleotide sequences in the sample also encode this CDR3. CDR3 bases: TGCAGCGTCCGACAGGGGGACTATGGCTACACCTTC. The encoded protein is CSVRQGDYGYTF. V gene TRBV29-1 combines with J gene TRBJ1-2; TRBD1 agrees at 9 bases. Trimming removed 6 bases from V and 3 bases from J; junction bases left unmatched: 2. The CDR3 length is 12 residues. The V gene's germline CDR1 is SQVTM and CDR2 ANQGSEA.

For this clone: Its ends do not fully match the called genes, so a read error is possible. The rearrangement uses TRBV25-1 and TRBJ1-2; 11 nucleotides match TRBD1. The CDR3 totals 16 residues. The germline V gene encodes CDR1 MGHDK and CDR2 SYGVNS. CDR3 sequence: CASSAIRTGGELFAIF. As DNA, the CDR3 is TGTGCCAGCAGTGCGATAAGGACAGGGGGCGAACTTTTCGCTATCTTC.

Only one count was recorded for this clone. The rearrangement joins TRBV6-2 or TRBV6-3 to TRBJ1-1, with D possibly TRBD1 on 6 matching bases. V dropped 2 bases and J dropped 6 bases, with 10 bases sitting between them. Germline CDR1 is MNHEY and CDR2 is SVGEGT. The CDR3 length is 13 residues. The CDR3 bases are TGTGCCAGCAGTTACGAGACAGGCTCTGAAGCTTTCTTT. Encoded protein: CASSYETGSEAFF.

V usage is TRBV10-3 and J usage is TRBJ1-5, with D possibly TRBD1 on 5 matching bases. Germline V gives CDR1 ENHRY, CDR2 SYGVKD. The V end lost 6 bases, the J end lost 0 bases, and 15 bases lay between the germline ends. CDR3 size: 16 residues. The CDR3 region has the DNA TGTGCCATCAGCCCCACGGACACTTATAGCAATCAGCCCCAGCATTTT. The encoded protein is CAISPTDTYSNQPQHF.

The V gene is TRBV3-1 (or the pseudogene TRBV3-2), the J gene TRBJ1-4; D is ambiguous. V was pared by 1 base and J by 10 bases, with 22 bases between. The CDR3 loop spans 17 amino acids. Germline CDR1 reads LGHDT; CDR2 reads YNNKEL (reference sequence). Written as DNA, the CDR3 is TGTGCCAGCAGCCAAGCGAGGGAGGACCCCTCCCTAGGAAAACTGTTTTTT. Encoded protein: CASSQAREDPSLGKLFF.

This chain connects TRBV7-9 to TRBJ2-7; D gene ambiguous. CDR1 SEHNR and CDR2 FQNEAQ come from the germline V gene (reference sequence). CDR3 length equals 15 residues. With 5 bases removed from V and 5 bases from J, the gap between germline ends came to 19 bases. In nucleotides, the CDR3 is TGTGCCAGCAGCCCCGGTGCTCTCCTGGGCCACGAGCAGTACTTC. Its translation is CASSPGALLGHEQYF.

This chain connects TRBV12-5 to TRBJ1-1; D possibly corresponds to TRBD1 (5 bases). The V end was cut by 2 bases, the J end by 10 bases, with 14 bases between. The CDR3 runs 13 residues. CDR1 is LGHNT and CDR2 is FRNRAP in the germline V gene. In DNA form, the CDR3 reads TGTGCTAGTGGTTTGAGGGGCGTAGTCGGAGCTTTCTTT. This translates into CASGLRGVVGAFF.

This chain links TRBV2 with TRBJ2-3; possible D gene TRBD1, 6 bases. Deletions cut 4 bases from V and 7 bases from J, with 24 bases between. The CDR3 sequence is 17 residues long. The germline CDR1 and CDR2 sequences are SNHLY and FYNNEI. CDR3 sequence: CASSVPNTGTKTYTQYF. CDR3 coding DNA: TGTGCCAGCAGTGTACCGAATACCGGGACAAAGACGTATACGCAGTATTTT.

This sequence joins TRBV6-2 or TRBV6-3 and TRBJ1-2; 7 bases line up with TRBD1. V shed 5 bases, J shed 8 bases, and the junction held 14 bases outside the gene matches. The CDR3 totals 15 residues. Germline V gene lookup returns CDR1 MNHEY and CDR2 SVGEGT. Written as DNA, the CDR3 is TGTGCCAGCAGTACGCGGACAGGCGGCCCAGGGGGCTACACCTTC. It translates to CASSTRTGGPGGYTF.

This clone was observed a few times. Relative to the germline gene, one junction end is altered; a read error may explain this. This rearrangement joins TRBV6-5 to TRBJ2-7, with 10 positions matching TRBD2. The CDR3 totals 14 residues. Germline values: CDR1 MNHEY, CDR2 SVGAGI. The CDR3 region has the DNA TGTGCCAGCAGTCCCCTAGCGGGGGCCACCACCGTCCTGTTC. Residues: CASSPLAGATTVLF.

The J gene is TRBJ1-5, the V gene TRBV19; TRBD1 agrees at 8 bases. The CDR3 is made up of 15 amino acids. Trimming removed 5 bases from V and 4 bases from J; junction bases left unmatched: 7. Germline CDR1 is LNHDA and CDR2 is SQIVND (reference sequence). This CDR3 reads CASSDRGSTNQPQHF. The CDR3 DNA follows: TGTGCCAGTAGTGACAGGGGAAGCACAAATCAGCCCCAGCATTTT.

Of note for this clone: Other nucleotide sequences from this sample produce the same CDR3. The V call is TRBV19, the J call TRBJ1-2; TRBD1 matches 8 bases. This CDR3 spans 15 amino acids. Germline-derived CDR1 and CDR2 are LNHDA and SQIVND (reference sequence). Unmatched junction bases numbered 7, after V lost 3 bases and J lost 4 bases. This CDR3 reads CASSIPGQGLYGYTF. DNA of the CDR3: TGTGCCAGTAGTATCCCCGGACAGGGCCTCTATGGCTACACCTTC.

The chain employs TRBV25-1 and TRBJ2-5, with D perhaps TRBD2 (5 bases). The germline V gene encodes CDR1 MGHDK and CDR2 SYGVNS. Trimming removed 3 bases at V and 4 bases at J, with 15 bases between. The CDR3 is 15 amino acids. The CDR3, as DNA: TGTGCCAGCAGTGACCGACTACCCAAAGGAGAGACCCAGTACTTC. Residues: CASSDRLPKGETQYF.

The chain has TRBV20-1 and TRBJ1-2; D possibly corresponds to TRBD1 (5 bases). The CDR3 consists of 11 residues. V gave up 6 bases and J gave up 6 bases, with 11 bases separating them. Germline CDR1 DFQATT, CDR2 SNEGSKA (reference sequence). The CDR3 DNA reads as TGCAGTGCGAGGAGGGGAGATGGCTACACCTTC. Amino acids: CSARRGDGYTF.

The chain uses TRBV5-4 and TRBJ1-2; 8 nucleotides line up with TRBD1. CDR3 length: 13 amino acids. Trimming removed 4 bases from V and 7 bases from J; junction bases left unmatched: 6. CDR1 and CDR2 from the germline V gene are SGHNT and YYREEE (reference sequence). The CDR3 DNA reads TGTGCCAGCAGCCGAGACAGGGGCGGTGGCTACACCTTC. It translates to CASSRDRGGGYTF.